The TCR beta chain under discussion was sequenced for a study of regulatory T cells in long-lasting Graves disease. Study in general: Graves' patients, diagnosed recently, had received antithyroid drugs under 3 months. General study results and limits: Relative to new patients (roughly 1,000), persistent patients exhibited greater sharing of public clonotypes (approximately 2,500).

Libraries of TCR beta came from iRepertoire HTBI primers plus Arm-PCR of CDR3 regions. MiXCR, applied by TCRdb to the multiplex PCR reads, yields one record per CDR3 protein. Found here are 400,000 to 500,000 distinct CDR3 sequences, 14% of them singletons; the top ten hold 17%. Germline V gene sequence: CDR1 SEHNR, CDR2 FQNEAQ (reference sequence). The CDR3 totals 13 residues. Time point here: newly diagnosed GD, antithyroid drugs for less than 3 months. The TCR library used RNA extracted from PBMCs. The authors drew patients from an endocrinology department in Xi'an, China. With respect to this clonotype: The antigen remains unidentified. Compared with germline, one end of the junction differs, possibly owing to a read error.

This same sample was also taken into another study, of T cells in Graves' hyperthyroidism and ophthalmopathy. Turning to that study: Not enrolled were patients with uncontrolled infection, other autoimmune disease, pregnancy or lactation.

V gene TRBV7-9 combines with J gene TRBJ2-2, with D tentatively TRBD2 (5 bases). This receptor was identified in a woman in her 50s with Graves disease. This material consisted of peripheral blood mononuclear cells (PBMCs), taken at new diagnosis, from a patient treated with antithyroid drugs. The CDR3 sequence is CASSQLNTGELLF. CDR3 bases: TGTGCCAGCAGCCAGTTGAACACCGGGGAGCTGCTTTTT.